Below, 27 T cell receptor beta chains from the same sample are listed, as sequenced in a study of CD8+CD57+ T cells in acquired aplastic anemia. Genomic DNA, the template, was used for profiling of the TCR beta VDJ and CDR3. From the reads, TCRdb called clonotypes with MiXCR, one entry per CDR3 protein. The sample shows roughly 180,000 distinct CDR3 sequences, about 60% of them seen only once. Selection for sequencing was limited to patients who had shown CD8+CD57+ cell expansion by flow cytometry. Source material: sorted CD4+, CD8+, or CD8+CD57+ T cells (not recorded which) from PBMCs. The origin of the receptors is a human donor with aplastic anemia.

This rearrangement joins TRBV7-8 to TRBJ2-7; the D gene is possibly TRBD2 (5 bases). The CDR3 is 14 amino acids. V lost 5 bases, J lost 2 bases, and 13 bases lay in between. Germline CDR1 SGHVS, CDR2 FQNEAQ. The CDR3 nucleotides are TGTGCCAGCAGCAATCCTAGCCGACCCTACGAGCAGTACTTC. This sequence encodes CASSNPSRPYEQYF.

The CDR3: CASSQSSGGAWADTQYF. The CDR3 nucleotides are TGTGCCAGCAGCCAGTCTAGCGGGGGGGCCTGGGCAGATACGCAGTATTTT. This chain uses TRBV4-2 with TRBJ2-3; 12 bases match TRBD2. Germline V gives CDR1 LGHNA, CDR2 YNFKEQ. CDR3 size: 17 residues. V shed 3 bases and J 4 bases; nucleotides not matched to a gene: 8.

The V gene is TRBV24-1, the J gene TRBJ2-3, with 9 bases matching TRBD2. V gave up 1 base and J gave up 7 bases; unmatched junction bases: 8. The CDR3 covers 16 residues. Looked up from germline, CDR1 is KGHDR and CDR2 is SFDVKD. Here the CDR3 DNA reads TGTGCCACCAGTGATTTTAGCGGGAGCATACAAAATACGCAGTATTTT. This codes for CATSDFSGSIQNTQYF.

The V gene is TRBV11-1, the J gene TRBJ2-7; 9 bases are shared with TRBD1. J was trimmed by 3 bases and V by 2 bases; bases with no gene match: 8. This CDR3 region has 16 residues. Germline V CDR1 and CDR2: SGHAT, FQDESV (reference sequence). CDR3 nucleotide sequence: TGTGCCAGCAGCTTATATGGGGGACAGGGTGACTACGAGCAGTACTTC. Its translation is CASSLYGGQGDYEQYF.

V usage is TRBV10-1 and J usage is TRBJ2-7; a weak D match, TRBD1 (5 bases). CDR3 length equals 14 residues. The V end lost 5 bases, the J end lost 3 bases, and 14 bases lay between the germline ends. Per the germline V gene, CDR1 is WNHNN and CDR2 is SYGVQD (reference sequence). CDR3 in DNA: TGCGCCAGCAGTCAGGGTCGACTGGTCTACGAGCAGTACTTC. It encodes CASSQGRLVYEQYF.

V is TRBV5-1 and J is TRBJ2-3, with 7 positions matching TRBD1. The CDR3 covers 15 residues. Looked up from germline, CDR1 is SGHRS and CDR2 is YFSETQ. V shed 0 bases, J shed 4 bases, and the junction held 5 bases outside the gene matches. The CDR3 loop reads CASSLGGTVADTQYF. DNA of the CDR3: TGCGCCAGCAGCTTGGGTGGGACAGTTGCAGATACGCAGTATTTT.

This chain connects TRBV2 to TRBJ1-5; TRBD1 might be the D (5 bases). The germline V and J ends were trimmed by 4 bases and 0 bases, with 7 bases remaining between them. Germline lookup yields CDR1 SNHLY and CDR2 FYNNEI. This CDR3 has 14 amino acids. CDR3 protein: CASSARDSNQPQHF. CDR3 nucleotide sequence: TGTGCCAGCAGTGCCAGGGATAGCAATCAGCCCCAGCATTTT.

The chain combines TRBV29-1 with TRBJ2-3; possibly TRBD1 or TRBD2 for D (5 bases each). The CDR3 is 18 residues long. Trimming stripped 6 bases from V and 0 bases from J, with 25 bases between. Germline CDR1 SQVTM, CDR2 ANQGSEA. CDR3 region: CSVSGTASPPQSTDTQYF. The CDR3 bases are TGCAGCGTCTCCGGGACCGCATCTCCCCCACAAAGCACAGATACGCAGTATTTT.

A word on this clonotype: Compared with germline, one end of the junction differs, possibly owing to a read error. This chain connects TRBV10-1 to TRBJ2-3; the D is unclear. This CDR3 comprises 12 residues. Germline V gene lookup returns CDR1 WNHNN and CDR2 SYGVQD (reference sequence). CDR3 protein: CASSRVTDTRYF. The CDR3 DNA sequence: TGCGCCAGCAGTAGAGTAACAGATACGCGGTATTTT.

This clonotype showed up many times. The rearrangement links TRBV13 to TRBJ2-2; the match to TRBD1 covers 7 bases. This CDR3 contains 14 residues. Germline trimming cut 2 bases from V and 6 bases from J; bases unmatched to any gene: 3. Per the germline V gene, CDR1 is PRHDT and CDR2 is FYEKMQ (reference sequence). CDR3 amino acids: CASSLRGGPGELFF. CDR3 bases: TGTGCCAGCAGCTTAAGAGGGGGCCCCGGGGAGCTGTTTTTT. The full variable domain, its missing parts supplied by reference TRBV13 and TRBJ2-2, is AAGVIQSPRHLIKEKRETATLKCYPIPRHDTVYWYQQGPGQDPQFLISFYEKMQSDKGSIPDRFSAQQFSDYHSELNMSSLELGDSALYFCASSLRGGPGELFFGEGSRLTVL.

This clonotype occurred many times. The V and J genes are TRBV12-3 or TRBV12-4 and TRBJ2-2, with TRBD1 matching over 10 bases. V was pared by 7 bases and J by 7 bases, with 3 bases of the junction left unmatched. The CDR3 is 13 amino acids. Written as DNA, the CDR3 is TGTGCCAGCACCGGGACAGGGGTCGGGGAGCTGTTTTTT. Translating it yields CASTGTGVGELFF.

V and J are TRBV19 and TRBJ1-1, with D unresolved. This CDR3 is built from 12 residues. Trimming stripped 5 bases from V and 13 bases from J, with 17 bases between. CDR1 and CDR2 (germline): LNHDA, SQIVND (reference sequence). The CDR3 DNA reads TGTGCCAGTAGTGCGAGACCCTCTGACGTTTTCTTT. It yields the protein CASSARPSDVFF.

V and J are TRBV24-1 and TRBJ2-1; unclear D gene. V shed 1 base and J shed 2 bases, with 11 bases lying between them. The germline V gene encodes CDR1 KGHDR and CDR2 SFDVKD. CDR3 length: 16 residues. CDR3 DNA sequence: TGTGCCACCAGTGATTTCCGGGCCTACCCCTACAATGAGCAGTTCTTC. As protein: CATSDFRAYPYNEQFF.

The CDR3: CASSSQWGDEQYF. CDR3 nucleotide sequence: TGTGCCAGCAGCTCCCAATGGGGGGACGAGCAGTACTTC. The rearrangement joins TRBV5-4 to TRBJ2-7; the D gene is possibly TRBD2 (6 bases). The V and J ends lost 3 bases and 5 bases respectively, with 12 bases between them. Germline V gives CDR1 SGHNT, CDR2 YYREEE (reference sequence). The CDR3 runs 13 residues.

The genes are TRBV7-6 and TRBJ2-5; the D gene is possibly TRBD2 (6 bases). Germline CDR1 reads SGHVS; CDR2 reads FNYEAQ. Between the trimmed V and J ends, which lost 5 bases and 3 bases, there was a span of 19 bases. CDR3 length: 16 amino acids. CDR3 amino acids: CASSVEPGLLKETQYF. CDR3 DNA sequence: TGTGCCAGCAGCGTCGAGCCGGGACTCCTCAAAGAGACCCAGTACTTC.

This clonotype has only a few counts. The V call is TRBV29-1, the J call TRBJ1-2, with D possibly matching TRBD1 (5 bases). Germline V gene sequence: CDR1 SQVTM, CDR2 ANQGSEA. V was pared by 4 bases and J by 4 bases, with 10 bases between. This CDR3 has 12 amino acids. CDR3 in DNA: TGCAGCGTTGTTTGGGGGACCTATGGCTACACCTTC. It yields the protein CSVVWGTYGYTF.

The gene calls are TRBV7-8 and TRBJ2-5; no reliable D call. The CDR3 has 13 amino acids. V lost 1 base and J 4 bases, leaving 7 bases between the germline ends. CDR1 SGHVS and CDR2 FQNEAQ come from the germline V gene. CDR3: CASSLVPIETQYF. The DNA of the CDR3 is TGTGCCAGCAGCTTAGTACCCATAGAGACCCAGTACTTC.

The V gene is TRBV20-1, the J gene TRBJ2-7, with 9 positions matching TRBD1. CDR3 length: 13 amino acids. Germline trimming cut 6 bases from V and 4 bases from J; bases unmatched to any gene: 7. CDR1 and CDR2 (germline): DFQATT, SNEGSKA (reference sequence). In DNA form, the CDR3 reads TGCAGTGCGGGTACAGGGGGCGGTTACGAGCAGTACTTC. Translating it yields CSAGTGGGYEQYF.

The chain combines TRBV7-6 with TRBJ1-1; D is unresolved. Looked up from germline, CDR1 is SGHVS and CDR2 is FNYEAQ. This CDR3 contains 15 residues. Trimming removed 0 bases from V and 0 bases from J, with 8 bases in between. The CDR3 sequence: CASSLASSMNTEAFF. CDR3 coding DNA: TGTGCCAGCAGCTTAGCTTCCAGCATGAACACTGAAGCTTTCTTT. The variable domain in full, completed from reference TRBV7-6 and TRBJ1-1, reads GAGVSQSPRYKVTKRGQDVALRCDPISGHVSLYWYRQALGQGPEFLTYFNYEAQQDKSGLPNDRFSAERPEGSISTLTIQRTEQRDSAMYRCASSLASSMNTEAFFGQGTRLTVV.

The chain combines TRBV20-1 with TRBJ2-7, with D perhaps TRBD2 (7 bases). The V end lost 3 bases, the J end lost 9 bases, and 9 bases lay between the germline ends. Germline V gene lookup returns CDR1 DFQATT and CDR2 SNEGSKA (reference sequence). The CDR3 loop spans 10 amino acids. CDR3 in DNA: TGCAGTGCTAGGGGAGGGGGGCAGTACTTC. The encoded protein is CSARGGGQYF.

The V and J genes are TRBV7-9 and TRBJ2-5, with D tentatively TRBD1 or TRBD2 (5 bases each). The CDR3 contains 12 residues. The V end was cut by 6 bases, the J end by 2 bases, with 7 bases between. Per germline, CDR1 SEHNR and CDR2 FQNEAQ (reference sequence). CDR3 bases: TGTGCCAGCAGTTGGGGGCAAGAGACCCAGTACTTC. This codes for CASSWGQETQYF.

The rearrangement uses TRBV29-1 and TRBJ2-3, with TRBD1 matching over 8 bases. Per the germline V gene, CDR1 is SQVTM and CDR2 is ANQGSEA. V trimming: 0 bases; J trimming: 2 bases; junction bases outside the gene matches: 10. The CDR3 consists of 17 residues. The CDR3 protein is CSVEDPRTGTYTDTQYF. The CDR3 DNA is TGCAGCGTTGAAGACCCTCGGACAGGGACGTACACAGATACGCAGTATTTT.

The rearrangement uses TRBV13 and TRBJ1-2; TRBD1 agrees at 8 bases. J gave up 11 bases and V 0 bases, and 2 bases lay outside the gene matches. The CDR3 totals 12 residues. CDR1 is PRHDT and CDR2 is FYEKMQ in the germline V gene (reference sequence). The CDR3 loop is CASSLGDRVYTF. The CDR3 DNA reads TGTGCCAGCAGCTTAGGGGACAGGGTGTACACCTTC. The full variable domain, in which reference TRBV13 and TRBJ1-2 provide the parts outside the CDR3, is AAGVIQSPRHLIKEKRETATLKCYPIPRHDTVYWYQQGPGQDPQFLISFYEKMQSDKGSIPDRFSAQQFSDYHSELNMSSLELGDSALYFCASSLGDRVYTFGSGTRLTVV.

The rearrangement joins TRBV30 to TRBJ1-2; possible D gene TRBD1, 5 bases. V was clipped by 5 bases and J by 4 bases, with 11 bases between them. The V gene's germline CDR1 is GTSNPN and CDR2 SVGIG (reference sequence). The CDR3 is 12 residues long. The CDR3 sequence is CAWGPGFYGYTF. CDR3 nucleotides: TGTGCCTGGGGGCCAGGGTTCTATGGCTACACCTTC.

The chain employs TRBV20-1 and TRBJ1-1, with a weak D call TRBD1 (5 bases). This CDR3 contains 14 residues. Trimming pared 5 bases from V and 1 base from J, leaving 14 bases between. Germline assignment: CDR1 DFQATT and CDR2 SNEGSKA (reference sequence). CDR3 sequence (DNA): TGCAGTGCTCGCACCGAGGGGAGGAACACTGAAGCTTTCTTT. Protein sequence: CSARTEGRNTEAFF.

V is TRBV2 and J is TRBJ1-3; D gene unclear. Looked up from germline, CDR1 is SNHLY and CDR2 is FYNNEI. Trimming took off 5 bases at V and 4 bases at J, with 6 bases between the two ends. The CDR3 extends over 12 amino acids. This chain's CDR3 is CASSLQGNTIYF. The CDR3 nucleotides read TGTGCCAGCAGTCTACAGGGAAACACCATATATTTT.

About this clonotype itself: Germline is not matched at one junction end, which may reflect a read error. The genes are TRBV5-1 and TRBJ1-6, with D possibly matching TRBD1 (5 bases). Germline CDR1 reads SGHRS; CDR2 reads YFSETQ. CDR3 length: 14 residues. The CDR3 region is CASSIGTLNSPLHF. The CDR3 bases are TGCGCCAGCAGCATCGGGACTCTTAATTCACCCCTCCACTTC.